This T cell receptor beta chain came from a study of cytomegalovirus exposure and HLA in healthy donors. Researchers ran the PCR with 60 Vbeta and 13 Jbeta primers. Sequencing was performed with immunoSEQ multiplex PCR; in TCRdb, only in-frame clones are kept and a portion is missing. The profile shows roughly 200,000 clones, roughly 80% of them singletons. This CDR3 comprises 15 residues. V lost 7 bases to trimming and J lost 4 bases, with 19 bases between them. Looked up from germline, CDR1 is SEHNR and CDR2 is FQNEAQ (reference sequence). The V gene is TRBV7-9, the J gene TRBJ1-1; tentatively, D is TRBD1 (6 bases). The clonotype was recovered from a man in his fifties or sixties in good health and CMV-seronegative. Sequencing input: PBMCs. In DNA, the CDR3 is TGTGCCAGCACCCCCAGTGGGGGCGGGAGCACTGAAGCTTTCTTT. This gives the protein CASTPSGGGSTEAFF. The variable domain in full, with the rest retrieved from reference TRBV7-9 and TRBJ1-1, is DTGVSQNPRHKITKRGQNVTFRCDPISEHNRLYWYRQTLGQGPEFLTYFQNEAQLEKSRLLSDRFSAERPKGSFSTLEIQRTEQGDSAMYLCASTPSGGGSTEAFFGQGTRLTVV.